This TCR beta chain was recorded in a study of tumor and adjacent non-tumor tissue in lung cancer. Whole-study context: There were approximately twelve adenocarcinoma, 2 squamous cell carcinoma and 1 small cell lung cancer cases. Each sample yielded some 4 million productive TCRbeta reads on average. General study findings and limits: In normal lung, the top 100 clones were significantly more dominant than in tumor.

Notes on this clonotype: Its specificity is not known. Its ends do not fully match the called genes, so a read error is possible.

The CDR3 is 14 amino acids. CDR1 is MNHNY, CDR2 SVGAGI, per germline (reference sequence). Three rounds of nested PCR, following a modified ARM-PCR protocol, produced the TCRbeta library. Via MiXCR, TCRdb re-called the multiplex PCR reads, giving one row per CDR3 protein. The top ten hold 10% to 15% of the sample, which has more than 75,000 distinct CDR3 sequences, around 70% seen once. RNA was extracted from bulk tissue without any cell sorting. The chain uses TRBV6-6 and TRBJ1-4; D not resolved. This clonotype originated in an older woman with non-small cell lung cancer. Sequencing was carried out using lung tumor tissue. Here the CDR3 reads CASSLQPTNEKMFF. CDR3 DNA sequence: TGTGCCAGCAGCCTACAGCCAACTAATGAAAAAATGTTTTTT.